This T cell receptor beta chain comes out of a study of blood T cell repertoires in COVID-19 (dated by TCRdb to 2020 to 2022). Turning to the overall study: Collaborator samples came from the United States, Italy and Spain and covered acute and convalescent phases of COVID-19. The prospective study material was composed of cDNA or gDNA derived from T cells, B-cell-depleted T cells, or PBMCs. Deeply sampled blood TCRbeta repertoires from subjects exposed to, actively infected with, or recovered from COVID-19 were included in the dataset. The repertoires were made available in a free public database intended to serve as a resource for research on the immune response to SARS-CoV-2. Samples came from the ongoing ImmuneRACE study (first 160 participants) plus 1,254 subjects from 6 global collaborators. Nearly every sample came with metadata listing a de-identified subject ID, COVID-19 status, age in years and sex. Where HLA class I and class II types were available, the types were taken from metadata supplied by the sample provider, not from assay-based typing. The study at large found these results: How much clinical and demographic metadata was included differed by source and by participant, and the metadata was provided uncurated.

The immunoSEQ Assay, a bias-controlled multiplex PCR, was used to amplify TCRbeta CDR3 regions from genomic DNA. In the original analysis: The number of nucleated cells in each sample was estimated by amplification of reference gene primers within the assay. Sequence reads were collapsed and filtered to measure the absolute abundance of every unique TCRbeta CDR3 rearrangement. For each sample, productive Simpson clonality was calculated by taking the square root of Simpson's diversity index across productive rearrangements. TCRdb limited this immuneACCESS table to in-frame rearrangements with V and J called. A share of clones is missing; checked studies link under half to unresolved V genes, and the rest is unexplained. The V and J calls and the clone size are those of that table, but D and trimming were determined from the DNA. Present in this sample are almost 200,000 clones, around 81% of which were seen just once. The biggest ten clones account for 0.95% of the sample.

In Seattle, one collaborating source enrolled patients while the infection was active and tracked those patients longitudinally over the course of disease. Collaborating institutions collected whole blood in K2EDTA tubes following their own protocols. For TCRbeta analysis, collaborators shipped samples as frozen whole blood, isolated PBMCs, or DNA extracted from either of those sample types. The CDR3 goes from the cysteine to the phenylalanine over 14 residues. Solely the CDR3 DNA is kept, with 42 bases framed from the first base. Trimming takes 7 bases from V and 3 bases from J, and the germline ends sit 13 bases apart. Based on the germline V gene, the CDR1 and CDR2 sequences are SNHLY and FYNNEI. This clone has only a few counts. Its antigen remains undetermined. Per-base quality was not reported, and no clone a single base away is much larger than it.

The rearrangement combines TRBV2 with TRBJ1-5; TRBD1 is a possible D gene, resting on 6 matching bases. The source material was peripheral blood. The clonotype comes from a man aged 55 to 69 with COVID-19, enrolled during active disease. The DNA is TGTGCCAGCAATTTCAGGGGTTTCAATCAGCCCCAGCATTTT. This is translated as CASNFRGFNQPQHF.